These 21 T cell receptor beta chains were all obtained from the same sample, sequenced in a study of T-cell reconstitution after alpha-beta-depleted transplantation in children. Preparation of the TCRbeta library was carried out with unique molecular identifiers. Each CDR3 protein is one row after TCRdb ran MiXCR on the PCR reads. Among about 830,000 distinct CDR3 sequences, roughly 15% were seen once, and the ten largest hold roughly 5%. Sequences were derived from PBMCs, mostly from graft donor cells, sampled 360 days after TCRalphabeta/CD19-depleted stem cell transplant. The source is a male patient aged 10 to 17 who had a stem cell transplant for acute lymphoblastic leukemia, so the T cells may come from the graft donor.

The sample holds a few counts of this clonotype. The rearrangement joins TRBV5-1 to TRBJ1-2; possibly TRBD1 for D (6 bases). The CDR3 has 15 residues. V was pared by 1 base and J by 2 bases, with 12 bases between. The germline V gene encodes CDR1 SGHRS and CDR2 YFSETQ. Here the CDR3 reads CASSLTSGVNYGYTF. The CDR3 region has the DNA TGCGCCAGCAGCTTGACCTCAGGGGTGAACTATGGCTACACCTTC. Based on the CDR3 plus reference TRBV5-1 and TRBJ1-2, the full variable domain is KAGVTQTPRYLIKTRGQQVTLSCSPISGHRSVSWYQQTPGQGLQFLFEYFSETQRNKGNFPGRFSGRQFSNSRSEMNVSTLELGDSALYLCASSLTSGVNYGYTFGSGTRLTVV.

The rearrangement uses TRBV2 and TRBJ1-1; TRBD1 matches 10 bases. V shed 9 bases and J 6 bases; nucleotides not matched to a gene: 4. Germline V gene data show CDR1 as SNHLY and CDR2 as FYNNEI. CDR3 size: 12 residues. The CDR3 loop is CARWDRGPEAFF. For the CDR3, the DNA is TGTGCCAGATGGGACAGGGGCCCTGAAGCTTTCTTT. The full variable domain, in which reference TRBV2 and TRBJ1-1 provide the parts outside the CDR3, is EPEVTQTPSHQVTQMGQEVILRCVPISNHLYFYWYRQILGQKVEFLVSFYNNEISEKSEIFDDQFSVERPDGSNFTLKIRSTKLEDSAMYFCARWDRGPEAFFGQGTRLTVV.

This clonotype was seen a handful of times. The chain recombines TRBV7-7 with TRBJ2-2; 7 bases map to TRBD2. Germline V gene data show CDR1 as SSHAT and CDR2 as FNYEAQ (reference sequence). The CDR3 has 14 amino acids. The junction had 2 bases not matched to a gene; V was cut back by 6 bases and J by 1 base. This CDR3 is CASRRERNTGELFF. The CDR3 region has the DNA TGTGCCAGCAGGCGGGAGCGGAACACCGGGGAGCTGTTTTTT. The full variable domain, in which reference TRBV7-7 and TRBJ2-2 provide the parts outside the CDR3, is GAGVSQSPRYKVTKRGQDVTLRCDPISSHATLYWYQQALGQGPEFLTYFNYEAQPDKSGLPSDRFSAERPEGSISTLTIQRTEQRDSAMYRCASRRERNTGELFFGEGSRLTVL.

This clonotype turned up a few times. CDR3 residues: CSARRLVSDTQYF. In DNA form, the CDR3 reads TGCAGTGCTAGACGACTAGTGTCAGATACGCAGTATTTT. The chain joins TRBV20-1 to TRBJ2-3; a weak D match, TRBD2 (6 bases). Trimming cost V 2 bases and J 4 bases, with 10 bases left between them. CDR1 and CDR2 (germline): DFQATT, SNEGSKA (reference sequence). The CDR3 extends over 13 amino acids.

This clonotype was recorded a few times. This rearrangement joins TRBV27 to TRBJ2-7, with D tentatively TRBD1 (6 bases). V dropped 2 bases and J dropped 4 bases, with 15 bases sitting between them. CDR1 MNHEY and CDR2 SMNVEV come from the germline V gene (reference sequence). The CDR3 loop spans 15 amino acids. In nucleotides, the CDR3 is TGTGCCAGCAGTTTACAGACTCGGACAGTATACGAGCAGTACTTC. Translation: CASSLQTRTVYEQYF.

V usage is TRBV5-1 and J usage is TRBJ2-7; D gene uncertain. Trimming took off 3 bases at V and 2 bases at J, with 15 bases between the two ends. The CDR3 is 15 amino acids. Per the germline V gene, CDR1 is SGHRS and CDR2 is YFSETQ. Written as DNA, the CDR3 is TGCGCCAGCAGCTCCCGCGCCGGGTCCCCCTACGAGCAGTACTTC. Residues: CASSSRAGSPYEQYF.

The CDR3 region has the DNA TGCAGTGCTAGAGATACCCGTCTAGTTCTCTACAATGAGCAGTTCTTC. Its protein is CSARDTRLVLYNEQFF. This sequence joins TRBV20-1 and TRBJ2-1; no firm D call. The germline CDR1 and CDR2 sequences are DFQATT and SNEGSKA (reference sequence). The CDR3 is 16 residues long. V lost 0 bases and J 3 bases, leaving 15 bases between the germline ends.

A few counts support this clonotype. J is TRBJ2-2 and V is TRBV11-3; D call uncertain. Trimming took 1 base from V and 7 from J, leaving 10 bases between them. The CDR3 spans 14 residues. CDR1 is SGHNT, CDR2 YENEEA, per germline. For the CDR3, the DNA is TGTGCCAGCAGCTTAGCCCCTCTCGGCGGGGAGCTGTTTTTT. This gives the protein CASSLAPLGGELFF.

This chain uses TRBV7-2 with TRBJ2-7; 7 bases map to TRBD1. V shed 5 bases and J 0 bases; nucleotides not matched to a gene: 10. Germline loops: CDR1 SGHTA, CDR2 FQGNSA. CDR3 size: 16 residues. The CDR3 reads CASSTTQGPPSYEQYF. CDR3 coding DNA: TGTGCCAGCAGCACCACACAGGGGCCGCCCTCCTACGAGCAGTACTTC.

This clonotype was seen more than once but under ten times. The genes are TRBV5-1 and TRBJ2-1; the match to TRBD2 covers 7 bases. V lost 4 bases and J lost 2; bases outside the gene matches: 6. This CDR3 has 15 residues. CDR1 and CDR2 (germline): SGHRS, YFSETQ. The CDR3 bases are TGCGCCAGCAGCCAAGTAGCGGGCCCCTACAATGAGCAGTTCTTC. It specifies CASSQVAGPYNEQFF.

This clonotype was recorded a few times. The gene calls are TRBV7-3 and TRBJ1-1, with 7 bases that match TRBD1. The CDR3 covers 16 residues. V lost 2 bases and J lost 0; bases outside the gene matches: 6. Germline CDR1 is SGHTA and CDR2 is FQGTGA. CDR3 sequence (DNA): TGTGCCAGCAGCTTAGACTCCGGGACAGTGAACACTGAAGCTTTCTTT. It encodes CASSLDSGTVNTEAFF. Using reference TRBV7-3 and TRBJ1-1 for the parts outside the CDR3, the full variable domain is GAGVSQTPSNKVTEKGKYVELRCDPISGHTALYWYRQSLGQGPEFLIYFQGTGAADDSGLPNDRFFAVRPEGSVSTLKIQRTERGDSAVYLCASSLDSGTVNTEAFFGQGTRLTVV.

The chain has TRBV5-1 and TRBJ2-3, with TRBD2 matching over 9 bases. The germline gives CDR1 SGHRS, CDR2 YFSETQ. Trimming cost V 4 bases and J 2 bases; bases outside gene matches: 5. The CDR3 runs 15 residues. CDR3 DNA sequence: TGCGCCAGCAGCAAAACGGGACTAGCCACAGATACGCAGTATTTT. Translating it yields CASSKTGLATDTQYF.

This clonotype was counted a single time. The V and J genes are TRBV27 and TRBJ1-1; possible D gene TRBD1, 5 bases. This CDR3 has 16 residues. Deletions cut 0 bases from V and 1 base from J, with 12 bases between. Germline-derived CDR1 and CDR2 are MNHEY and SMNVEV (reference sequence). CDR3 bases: TGTGCCAGCAGTTTATCGATATGGGGGGGGAACACTGAAGCTTTCTTT. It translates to CASSLSIWGGNTEAFF.

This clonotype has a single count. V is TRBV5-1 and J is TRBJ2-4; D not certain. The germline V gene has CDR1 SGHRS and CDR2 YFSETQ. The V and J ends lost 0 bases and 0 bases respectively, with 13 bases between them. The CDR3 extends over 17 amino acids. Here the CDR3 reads CASSLVGSRLAKNIQYF. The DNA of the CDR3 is TGCGCCAGCAGCTTGGTCGGCAGCAGACTAGCCAAAAACATTCAGTACTTC. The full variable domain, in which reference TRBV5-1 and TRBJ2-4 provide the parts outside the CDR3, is KAGVTQTPRYLIKTRGQQVTLSCSPISGHRSVSWYQQTPGQGLQFLFEYFSETQRNKGNFPGRFSGRQFSNSRSEMNVSTLELGDSALYLCASSLVGSRLAKNIQYFGAGTRLSVL.

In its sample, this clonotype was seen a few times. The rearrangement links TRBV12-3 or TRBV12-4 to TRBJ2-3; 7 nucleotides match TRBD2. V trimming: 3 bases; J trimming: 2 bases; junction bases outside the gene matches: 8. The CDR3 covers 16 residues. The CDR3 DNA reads TGTGCCAGCAGTTTCCGGACTAGTAGATCCACAGATACGCAGTATTTT. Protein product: CASSFRTSRSTDTQYF.

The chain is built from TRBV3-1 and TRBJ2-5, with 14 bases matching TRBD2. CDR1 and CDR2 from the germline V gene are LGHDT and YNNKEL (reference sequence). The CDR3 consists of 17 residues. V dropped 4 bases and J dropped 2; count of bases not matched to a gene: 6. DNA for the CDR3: TGTGCCAGCAGCCCCTCCGGGACTAGCGGGAGACAAGAGACCCAGTACTTC. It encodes CASSPSGTSGRQETQYF.

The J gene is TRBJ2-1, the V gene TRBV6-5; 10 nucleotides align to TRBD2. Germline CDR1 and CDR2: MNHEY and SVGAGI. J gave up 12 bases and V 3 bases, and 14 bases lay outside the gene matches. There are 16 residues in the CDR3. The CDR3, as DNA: TGTGCCAGCAGTTATTCCCGAGCTAGCGGGAGAATTGGGCAGTTCTTC. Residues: CASSYSRASGRIGQFF.

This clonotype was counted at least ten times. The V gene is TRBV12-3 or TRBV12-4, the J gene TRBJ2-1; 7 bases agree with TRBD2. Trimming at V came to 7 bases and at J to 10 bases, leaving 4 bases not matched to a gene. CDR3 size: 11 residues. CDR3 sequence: CASKRGTEQFF. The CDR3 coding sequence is TGTGCCAGCAAGCGGGGAACCGAGCAGTTCTTC.

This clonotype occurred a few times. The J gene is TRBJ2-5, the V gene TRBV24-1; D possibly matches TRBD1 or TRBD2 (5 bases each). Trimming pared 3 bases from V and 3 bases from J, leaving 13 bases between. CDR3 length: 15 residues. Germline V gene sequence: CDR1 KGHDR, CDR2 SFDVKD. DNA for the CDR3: TGTGCCACCAGTGATACCGGGACGCCAAAAGAGACCCAGTACTTC. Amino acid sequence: CATSDTGTPKETQYF.

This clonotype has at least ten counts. CDR3 sequence reads: CASSRDRVVGEQYF. CDR3 in DNA: TGTGCCAGCAGCCGGGACAGGGTAGTGGGTGAGCAGTACTTC. The chain employs TRBV12-3 or TRBV12-4 and TRBJ2-7; 9 bases line up with TRBD1. This CDR3 comprises 14 residues. V was clipped by 6 bases and J by 7 bases; unmatched bases: 10.

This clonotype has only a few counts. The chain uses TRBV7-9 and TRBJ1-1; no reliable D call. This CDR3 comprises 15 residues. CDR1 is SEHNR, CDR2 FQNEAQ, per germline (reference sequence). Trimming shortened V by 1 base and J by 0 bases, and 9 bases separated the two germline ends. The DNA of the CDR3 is TGTGCCAGCAGCTTAGAGGTGGGGATGAACACTGAAGCTTTCTTT. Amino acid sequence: CASSLEVGMNTEAFF. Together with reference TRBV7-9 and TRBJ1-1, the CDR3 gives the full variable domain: DTGVSQNPRHKITKRGQNVTFRCDPISEHNRLYWYRQTLGQGPEFLTYFQNEAQLEKSRLLSDRFSAERPKGSFSTLEIQRTEQGDSAMYLCASSLEVGMNTEAFFGQGTRLTVV.